Below, 29 T cell receptor beta chains from the same sample are listed, as sequenced in a study of Graves' ophthalmopathy and Graves' hyperthyroidism. RNA transcripts provided the template for amplifying TCR beta CDR3 regions. First-round RT-PCR relied on HTBI primers, and a second-round multiplex PCR came next. Using its own MiXCR run on the multiplex PCR reads, TCRdb lists one record per CDR3 protein. There are 350,000 to 400,000 distinct CDR3 sequences in the sample; around 17% occur only once, and around 1.6% lies in the top ten. Sequenced sample: peripheral blood. Source of these receptors: a woman between 18 and 29 years old with Graves' ophthalmopathy.

This clonotype was counted at least ten times. V usage is TRBV20-1 and J usage is TRBJ1-5; D might be TRBD1 (5 bases). The CDR3 spans 18 residues. Germline V gives CDR1 DFQATT, CDR2 SNEGSKA (reference sequence). The ends were cut back, 5 bases at V and 1 base at J, with 24 bases in the middle. The CDR3 nucleotides read TGCAGTGCTTGGTCCAGTGGGGGTCCACTGGGAAGCAATCAGCCCCAGCATTTT. Its protein is CSAWSSGGPLGSNQPQHF.

This clonotype showed up many times. V and J are TRBV20-1 and TRBJ2-7; 10 positions match TRBD2. Trimming at V came to 3 bases and at J to 4 bases, leaving 3 bases not matched to a gene. This CDR3 has 13 residues. CDR1 and CDR2 from the germline V gene are DFQATT and SNEGSKA (reference sequence). The DNA for the CDR3 is TGCAGTGCTAGTTGGACTAGCGGTTACGAGCAGTACTTC. Translation: CSASWTSGYEQYF.

This clonotype was seen at least ten times. This chain uses TRBV18 with TRBJ1-1; no reliable D call. V gave up 4 bases and J gave up 3 bases, with 12 bases separating them. Germline CDR1 reads KGHSH; CDR2 reads LQKENI. The CDR3 has 14 amino acids. The CDR3 DNA reads TGTGCCAGCTCACTCGGGGTTGGGGACACTGAAGCTTTCTTT. It specifies CASSLGVGDTEAFF.

This clonotype was found once. The DNA of the CDR3 is TGTGCCAGCAGTTGGCCATCGGGAGGTGGAAACACCGGGGAGCTGTTTTTT. The encoded protein is CASSWPSGGGNTGELFF. The rearrangement joins TRBV12-3 or TRBV12-4 to TRBJ2-2; 7 nucleotides agree with TRBD2. The ends lost 4 bases at V and 2 bases at J; junction bases unmatched: 10. The CDR3 spans 17 residues.

At least ten counts were recorded for this clonotype. J is TRBJ2-5 and V is TRBV12-3 or TRBV12-4; 10 bases are shared with TRBD2. The CDR3 extends over 13 amino acids. V shed 7 bases and J 5 bases; nucleotides not matched to a gene: 4. CDR3 in DNA: TGTGCCAGCACCGTACTAGCGGGGGAGACCCAGTACTTC. This sequence encodes CASTVLAGETQYF.

This clonotype has a count of ten or more. This chain joins TRBV15 and TRBJ1-3; D may be TRBD1 (6 bases). Germline V lookup: CDR1 LNHNV, CDR2 YYDKDF (reference sequence). The ends were cut back, 0 bases at V and 3 bases at J, with 15 bases in the middle. The CDR3 is made up of 17 amino acids. The CDR3 DNA follows: TGTGCCACCAGCAGAGATAACGGGGGCGCAGGTGGAAACACCATATATTTT. It is translated as CATSRDNGGAGGNTIYF.

This clonotype has at least ten counts. The J gene is TRBJ2-7, the V gene TRBV6-2 or TRBV6-3; D gene unclear. The V gene's germline CDR1 is MNHEY and CDR2 SVGEGT. The germline V and J ends were trimmed by 2 bases and 0 bases, with 14 bases remaining between them. The length of the CDR3 is 16 residues. The CDR3 DNA reads TGTGCCAGCAGTTACGGTCGGAGATCCCTCTCCTACGAGCAGTACTTC. Residues: CASSYGRRSLSYEQYF.

This clonotype was observed at least ten times. The chain joins TRBV20-1 to TRBJ2-7; D is unresolved. CDR3 length: 14 amino acids. The germline V gene has CDR1 DFQATT and CDR2 SNEGSKA (reference sequence). V was shortened by 3 bases and J by 3 bases, with 15 bases between the two germline ends. The CDR3 region is CSASSGPRDYEQYF. The DNA of the CDR3 is TGCAGTGCTAGCTCCGGGCCCCGAGACTACGAGCAGTACTTC.

This clonotype was picked up many times. The chain couples TRBV12-3 or TRBV12-4 to TRBJ1-1; TRBD1 matches 8 bases. The CDR3 totals 15 residues. V was pared by 5 bases and J by 4 bases, with 9 bases of the junction left unmatched. CDR3 bases: TGTGCCAGCAGTCCTTTCGACAGGGGCTTCACTGAAGCTTTCTTT. Its translation is CASSPFDRGFTEAFF.

This chain connects TRBV7-9 to TRBJ2-7, with 7 bases identical to TRBD1. The CDR3 covers 15 residues. With 10 bases clipped from V and 2 bases from J, the junction kept 14 bases outside the gene matches. Germline V CDR1 and CDR2: SEHNR, FQNEAQ (reference sequence). CDR3 amino acids: CATLTSGTAPYEQYF. The DNA of the CDR3 is TGTGCCACCTTAACCTCCGGGACAGCCCCCTACGAGCAGTACTTC.

This clonotype appeared once. The chain couples TRBV28 to TRBJ1-1; D gene uncertain. Germline lookup yields CDR1 MDHEN and CDR2 SYDVKM. CDR3 size: 13 residues. The V gene lost 4 bases and the J gene lost 10 bases, with 16 bases spanning the gap. The DNA of the CDR3 is TGTGCCAGCAGTTACACCGGGATTAAAAGAGCTTTCTTT. Encoded protein: CASSYTGIKRAFF.

At least ten counts were recorded for this clonotype. The rearrangement joins TRBV7-2 to TRBJ1-3; 7 bases line up with TRBD1. With 4 bases clipped from V and 2 bases from J, the junction kept 2 bases outside the gene matches. CDR1 is SGHTA, CDR2 FQGNSA, per germline. CDR3 length equals 14 residues. CDR3 sequence: CASSSGGAGNTIYF. CDR3 bases: TGTGCCAGCAGCTCAGGGGGTGCTGGAAACACCATATATTTT. The full variable domain, in which reference TRBV7-2 and TRBJ1-3 provide the parts outside the CDR3, is GAGVSQSPSNKVTEKGKDVELRCDPISGHTALYWYRQSLGQGLEFLIYFQGNSAPDKSGLPSDRFSAERTGGSVSTLTIQRTQQEDSAVYLCASSSGGAGNTIYFGEGSWLTVV.

This clonotype was seen many times. CDR3 protein: CASSFPRGGGVADTQYF. The CDR3, as DNA: TGTGCCAGCAGTTTTCCAAGGGGAGGGGGTGTCGCAGATACGCAGTATTTT. V and J are TRBV12-3 or TRBV12-4 and TRBJ2-3, with TRBD2 as a possible D gene (7 bases). The CDR3 is 17 amino acids. Trimming stripped 3 bases from V and 4 bases from J, with 20 bases between.

This clonotype has at least ten counts. The chain links TRBV29-1 to TRBJ2-7, with a possible D match to TRBD1 (6 bases). The germline V gene has CDR1 SQVTM and CDR2 ANQGSEA. CDR3 length: 11 amino acids. Between the trimmed V and J ends, which lost 4 bases and 6 bases, there was a span of 10 bases. Here the CDR3 DNA reads TGCAGCGTTGGGGGACATGCCGAGCAGTACTTC. Encoded protein: CSVGGHAEQYF.

This clonotype was observed a handful of times. The chain links TRBV11-2 to TRBJ2-7, with 8 nucleotides matching TRBD2. The CDR3 is 13 residues long. J gave up 6 bases and V 1 base, and 2 bases lay outside the gene matches. From germline, CDR1 is SGHAT and CDR2 FQNNGV. CDR3 sequence reads: CASSLGTSIEQYF. The DNA for the CDR3 is TGTGCCAGCAGCTTAGGGACTAGCATCGAGCAGTACTTC.

This clonotype was detected many times. V gene TRBV28 combines with J gene TRBJ1-2; 7 bases are shared with TRBD1. Unmatched junction bases numbered 6, after V lost 6 bases and J lost 2 bases. This CDR3 spans 14 amino acids. The germline CDR1 and CDR2 sequences are MDHEN and SYDVKM. CDR3 protein: CASRVGTENYGYTF. CDR3 in DNA: TGTGCCAGCAGGGTCGGGACAGAGAACTATGGCTACACCTTC.

This clonotype has a count of ten or more. The chain uses TRBV25-1 and TRBJ1-1, with D unresolved. Trimming shortened V by 6 bases and J by 1 base, and 12 bases separated the two germline ends. This CDR3 has 14 amino acids. Looked up from germline, CDR1 is MGHDK and CDR2 is SYGVNS. The chain's CDR3 is CASRDLGPNTEAFF. The CDR3 nucleotides are TGTGCCAGCAGGGACCTAGGACCGAACACTGAAGCTTTCTTT.

This clonotype occurred many times. CDR3 in amino acids: CASSLEGLSYNSPLHF. CDR3 DNA sequence: TGTGCCAGCAGCTTAGAGGGGCTCTCCTATAATTCACCCCTCCACTTT. The chain combines TRBV11-2 with TRBJ1-6, with a weak D call TRBD1 (5 bases). The CDR3 length is 16 residues. V gave up 0 bases and J gave up 0 bases, with 6 bases separating them. Germline CDR1 and CDR2: SGHAT and FQNNGV.

Ten or more counts support this clonotype. The CDR3 sequence is CAWSQGTAPYEQYF. CDR3 nucleotides: TGTGCCTGGAGTCAGGGGACAGCGCCGTACGAGCAGTACTTC. This chain uses TRBV30 with TRBJ2-7; TRBD1 aligns across 7 bases. J gave up 4 bases and V 2 bases, and 8 bases lay outside the gene matches. CDR1 GTSNPN and CDR2 SVGIG come from the germline V gene (reference sequence). CDR3 length equals 14 residues.

In this sample, this clonotype turned up many times. The DNA for the CDR3 is TGTGCTAGTGGTCCCCACGGGGGGCAAGCGTTGAACATTCAGTACTTC. Amino acid sequence: CASGPHGGQALNIQYF. The rearrangement uses TRBV12-5 and TRBJ2-4; tentatively, D is TRBD2 (7 bases). The germline V and J ends were trimmed by 5 bases and 7 bases, with 21 bases remaining between them. This CDR3 has 16 amino acids. Germline V gives CDR1 LGHNT, CDR2 FRNRAP.

This clonotype has ten or more counts. The chain has TRBV6-5 and TRBJ2-2; D remains ambiguous. The germline V gene encodes CDR1 MNHEY and CDR2 SVGAGI. Trimming stripped 3 bases from V and 6 bases from J, with 14 bases between. The length of the CDR3 is 15 residues. The CDR3: CASSYTTDLPGELFF. Here the CDR3 DNA reads TGTGCCAGCAGTTATACAACGGACCTCCCCGGGGAGCTGTTTTTT.

This clonotype has a count of ten or more. CDR3 region: CASSYRGASHQPQHF. CDR3 nucleotide sequence: TGTGCCAGCAGTTACCGGGGGGCCTCCCATCAGCCCCAGCATTTT. The rearrangement uses TRBV6-2 or TRBV6-3 and TRBJ1-5; tentative D call: TRBD1 (6 bases). The CDR3 runs 15 residues. The V and J ends lost 2 bases and 5 bases respectively, with 13 bases between them. From germline, CDR1 is MNHEY and CDR2 SVGEGT.

At least ten counts were recorded for this clonotype. The chain has TRBV6-5 and TRBJ1-3; D is unclear. Germline V gives CDR1 MNHEY, CDR2 SVGAGI. This CDR3 is 15 amino acids long. With 0 bases removed from V and 0 bases from J, the gap between germline ends came to 6 bases. The CDR3 bases are TGTGCCAGCAGTTACTCTCAAATCTCTGGAAACACCATATATTTT. Protein product: CASSYSQISGNTIYF.

This clonotype was seen a single time. The V gene is TRBV6-5, the J gene TRBJ1-1; D gene ambiguous. V lost 2 bases, J lost 5 bases, and 9 bases lay in between. The CDR3 spans 13 residues. The germline gives CDR1 MNHEY, CDR2 SVGAGI. CDR3: CASSYGSRTEAFF. CDR3 bases: TGTGCCAGCAGTTACGGTAGTCGTACTGAAGCTTTCTTT.

This clonotype was counted many times. The chain recombines TRBV7-2 with TRBJ2-5; D is uncertain. The CDR3 consists of 12 residues. CDR1 and CDR2 from the germline V gene are SGHTA and FQGNSA. Between the trimmed V and J ends, which lost 2 bases and 5 bases, there was a span of 6 bases. The CDR3 nucleotides are TGTGCCAGCAGCTTAAATCGGGAGACCCAGTACTTC. Protein sequence: CASSLNRETQYF.

This clonotype was seen at least ten times. The rearrangement joins TRBV5-1 to TRBJ1-1; D is ambiguous. Trimming stripped 5 bases from V and 0 bases from J, with 11 bases between. Germline V gives CDR1 SGHRS, CDR2 YFSETQ. This CDR3 contains 14 residues. This CDR3 is CASRSGKMNTEAFF. The CDR3 DNA reads as TGCGCCAGCAGGTCCGGGAAGATGAACACTGAAGCTTTCTTT.

This clonotype was seen at least ten times. One end of the junction fails to match germline, which may point to a read error. CDR3 nucleotide sequence: TGTGCCAGCAGCTACTCGGGACAGGGGCTCCCAGTGAACACTGAAGCTTTCTTT. Residues: CASSYSGQGLPVNTEAFF. J is TRBJ1-1 and V is TRBV6-2 or TRBV6-3; 10 bases match TRBD1. The germline gives CDR1 MNHEY, CDR2 SVGEGT. The CDR3 is 18 residues long.

The chain combines TRBV7-2 with TRBJ1-1, with D perhaps matching TRBD1 (5 bases). Trimming took off 4 bases at V and 6 bases at J, with 15 bases between the two ends. Germline V gene data show CDR1 as SGHTA and CDR2 as FQGNSA. The CDR3 is 14 residues long. In nucleotides, the CDR3 is TGTGCCAGCAGCTCGTACAAGGGGTCGGCTGAAGCTTTCTTT. This gives the protein CASSSYKGSAEAFF.

This clonotype showed up many times. The rearrangement uses TRBV13 and TRBJ2-7; 7 positions agree with TRBD2. Germline CDR1 is PRHDT and CDR2 is FYEKMQ (reference sequence). J lost 6 bases, V lost 4 bases, and 9 bases had no gene match. CDR3 length: 14 amino acids. In nucleotides, the CDR3 is TGTGCCAGCAGCTGGTTGGCTAGCGGCCTCGAGCAGTACTTC. Protein: CASSWLASGLEQYF.